Following are 3 T cell receptor beta chains from one sample sequenced in a study of graft-versus-host responses after intestinal transplantation. Their target antigens are unknown. Assay used: immunoSEQ multiplex PCR; TCRdb lists only in-frame clones, some missing. The sample has about 78,000 clones, around 87% seen once. Sequenced here: unstimulated CD8+ T cells sorted from spleen or lymph node cells, sampled before transplant. The receptors come from a human donor who was the organ donor for an intestinal transplant.

This chain uses TRBV6-5 with TRBJ1-3; D ambiguous. Germline CDR1 reads MNHEY; CDR2 reads SVGAGI. The CDR3 runs to 13 residues. Between the trimmed V and J ends, which lost 4 bases and 0 bases, there was a span of 4 bases. The CDR3 sequence is CASSSSSGNTIYF. For the CDR3, the DNA is TGTGCCAGCAGTTCGAGCTCTGGAAACACCATATATTTT.

The V and J genes are TRBV6-6 and TRBJ2-5; D may be TRBD2 (5 bases). Trimming took off 2 bases at V and 4 bases at J, with 14 bases between the two ends. CDR3 length: 15 amino acids. Germline CDR1 is MNHNY and CDR2 is SVGAGI (reference sequence). The CDR3 protein is CASSYNGVGPETQYF. The CDR3 DNA reads as TGTGCCAGCAGTTACAACGGGGTGGGCCCAGAGACCCAGTACTTC.

The rearrangement joins TRBV10-3 to TRBJ2-7, with TRBD1 identical over 10 bases. The V gene's germline CDR1 is ENHRY and CDR2 SYGVKD. The CDR3 runs 16 residues. J was trimmed by 3 bases and V by 5 bases; bases with no gene match: 10. For the CDR3, the DNA is TGTGCCATCAGTAATAACCGGGACAGGGGATACTACGAGCAGTACGTC. This encodes CAISNNRDRGYYEQYV.